The 25 T cell receptor beta chains reported below all come from one sample, sequenced in a study of spatial heterogeneity in lung cancer. Stated time point: sample taken at primary tumor resection. Unsorted tumor, nontumor lung tissue or cryopreserved PBMC supplied the whole RNA. A single record per CDR3 protein comes from TCRdb applying MiXCR to the 5' RACE reads. Of some 47,000 distinct CDR3 sequences listed, roughly 7.5% were seen once; the top ten hold approximately 2.6%. The sequencing used PBMCs, collected at surgery. These receptors were taken from a female donor with early-stage non-small cell lung cancer.

This clonotype has ten or more counts. The chain combines TRBV7-8 with TRBJ1-5, with no clear D. The CDR3 is made up of 15 amino acids. Trimming shortened V by 3 bases and J by 1 base, and 10 bases separated the two germline ends. From germline, CDR1 is SGHVS and CDR2 FQNEAQ. CDR3 sequence: CASSFVPGSNQPQHF. Written as DNA, the CDR3 is TGTGCCAGCAGCTTTGTGCCGGGAAGCAATCAGCCCCAGCATTTT.

For this clonotype: This may be a read error, as it is one base from a much larger clone. The genes are TRBV7-2 and TRBJ2-7; D is undetermined. The CDR3 runs to 13 residues. V shed 5 bases and J shed 2 bases, with 10 bases lying between them. From germline, CDR1 is SGHTA and CDR2 FQGNSA. The CDR3 protein is CASSHGMAYEQYF. The DNA for the CDR3 is TGTGCCAGCAGCCACGGCATGGCCTACGAGCAGTACTTC.

The chain couples TRBV20-1 to TRBJ2-7; D not certain. This CDR3 is built from 13 residues. Trimming took 6 bases from V and 2 from J, leaving 14 bases between them. CDR1 DFQATT and CDR2 SNEGSKA come from the germline V gene (reference sequence). The CDR3 DNA follows: TGCAGTGCCCCCGGGTCTCACACCTACGAGCAGTACTTC. It codes for CSAPGSHTYEQYF.

This clonotype was counted a few times. This rearrangement joins TRBV6-1 to TRBJ2-2, with D possibly being TRBD1 (6 bases). V was trimmed by 9 bases and J by 0 bases, leaving 14 bases between them. This CDR3 has 15 residues. The germline CDR1 and CDR2 sequences are MNHNS and SASEGT. The CDR3 DNA reads TGTGCCAGTACACACAGGGCAACGAACACCGGGGAGCTGTTTTTT. This sequence encodes CASTHRATNTGELFF.

The chain carries TRBV20-1 and TRBJ2-5; 7 bases align to TRBD2. This CDR3 is 13 amino acids long. Looked up from germline, CDR1 is DFQATT and CDR2 is SNEGSKA (reference sequence). J gave up 6 bases and V 0 bases, and 4 bases lay outside the gene matches. CDR3 residues: CSAREAGSKTQYF. CDR3 DNA sequence: TGCAGTGCTAGAGAAGCGGGGAGTAAGACCCAGTACTTC.

This clonotype has a count of ten or more. The chain employs TRBV6-5 and TRBJ1-2; no reliable D call. The length of the CDR3 is 15 residues. The germline gives CDR1 MNHEY, CDR2 SVGAGI. V lost 0 bases and J 5 bases, leaving 13 bases between the germline ends. CDR3 DNA: TGTGCCAGCAGTTACTCGAAGGGCAGTTCTTATGGCTACACCTTC. Its protein is CASSYSKGSSYGYTF.

This clonotype was recorded many times. The chain carries TRBV29-1 and TRBJ1-2; 7 nucleotides agree with TRBD1. Germline CDR1 is SQVTM and CDR2 is ANQGSEA. Trimming at V came to 4 bases and at J to 2 bases, leaving 4 bases not matched to a gene. There are 13 residues in the CDR3. The CDR3 loop is CSVVGQSNYGYTF. CDR3 in DNA: TGCAGCGTTGTGGGACAGTCGAACTATGGCTACACCTTC.

This clonotype was detected ten times or more. DNA for the CDR3: TGTGCCAGCAGTACCCACAGGGGAAATGAGCAGTTCTTC. As protein: CASSTHRGNEQFF. The chain combines TRBV28 with TRBJ2-1, with 7 bases identical to TRBD1. This CDR3 region has 13 residues. Germline V gene sequence: CDR1 MDHEN, CDR2 SYDVKM. V dropped 5 bases and J dropped 7; count of bases not matched to a gene: 5.

This clonotype has just a few counts. V and J are TRBV7-9 and TRBJ2-3; TRBD2 matches at 10 bases. CDR1 is SEHNR and CDR2 is FQNEAQ in the germline V gene (reference sequence). The ends lost 3 bases at V and 2 bases at J; junction bases unmatched: 5. This CDR3 is built from 16 residues. The CDR3 coding sequence is TGTGCCAGCAGCTTCTTAGCGGGGGGTTACACAGATACGCAGTATTTT. It is translated as CASSFLAGGYTDTQYF.

This clonotype has ten or more counts. CDR3 coding DNA: TGTGCCAGCAGCGTCGAGACGCGGAGGGAGCAGTTCTTC. It encodes CASSVETRREQFF. V usage is TRBV9 and J usage is TRBJ2-1; D is possibly TRBD2 (5 bases). This CDR3 comprises 13 residues. CDR1 is SGDLS and CDR2 is YYNGEE in the germline V gene. V was shortened by 2 bases and J by 10 bases, with 13 bases between the two germline ends.

A few counts support this clonotype. The chain employs TRBV4-3 and TRBJ2-1; 8 bases line up with TRBD1. The CDR3 sequence is 15 residues long. Trimming cost V 1 base and J 4 bases; bases outside gene matches: 3. CDR1 LGHNA and CDR2 YSLEER come from the germline V gene. In DNA form, the CDR3 reads TGCGCCAGCAGCCAAGGGACAGGGACATACAATGAGCAGTTCTTC. Encoded protein: CASSQGTGTYNEQFF.

The chain employs TRBV15 and TRBJ1-4, with D perhaps matching TRBD1 (6 bases). CDR3 length: 14 residues. Trimming stripped 3 bases from V and 6 bases from J, with 11 bases between. Germline V gene data show CDR1 as LNHNV and CDR2 as YYDKDF (reference sequence). The CDR3 sequence: CATSSGQQDEKLFF. CDR3 DNA: TGTGCCACCAGCAGTGGACAGCAGGATGAAAAACTGTTTTTT.

This clonotype was observed at least ten times. This chain connects TRBV7-2 to TRBJ1-6, with D uncertain. This CDR3 is built from 15 residues. The germline V gene encodes CDR1 SGHTA and CDR2 FQGNSA. Trimming took off 2 bases at V and 6 bases at J, with 11 bases between the two ends. The CDR3 is CASSLSKQVNSPLHF. The CDR3 bases are TGTGCCAGCAGCTTAAGCAAACAAGTTAATTCACCCCTCCACTTT.

This clonotype was detected many times. This sequence joins TRBV7-7 and TRBJ2-2; D perhaps matches TRBD1 (5 bases). V was trimmed by 2 bases and J by 0 bases, leaving 10 bases between them. The CDR3 is made up of 16 amino acids. In germline, CDR1 is SSHAT, CDR2 FNYEAQ (reference sequence). CDR3 amino acids: CASSLRQSSNTGELFF. The CDR3 DNA sequence: TGTGCCAGCAGCTTAAGACAGTCCTCGAACACCGGGGAGCTGTTTTTT.

This clonotype was found a few times. The chain joins TRBV6-5 to TRBJ2-7; D call uncertain. The CDR3 contains 13 residues. V dropped 6 bases and J dropped 3 bases, with 12 bases sitting between them. In germline, CDR1 is MNHEY, CDR2 SVGAGI. The CDR3 loop is CASSSPKHYEQYF. CDR3 nucleotide sequence: TGTGCCAGCAGCTCACCTAAGCACTACGAGCAGTACTTC.

The table lists this clonotype with many counts. The V gene is TRBV6-5, the J gene TRBJ2-5; 8 nucleotides match TRBD2. The CDR3 is 12 residues long. Germline V gene data show CDR1 as MNHEY and CDR2 as SVGAGI. V lost 4 bases, J lost 13 bases, and 8 bases stayed unmatched. This chain's CDR3 is CASSSSGGPRYF. CDR3 sequence (DNA): TGTGCCAGCAGTTCCAGCGGGGGACCCCGGTACTTC.

This clonotype was observed many times. The genes are TRBV4-1 and TRBJ1-2; 8 nucleotides agree with TRBD1. Germline lookup yields CDR1 MGHRA and CDR2 YSYEKL. This CDR3 comprises 15 residues. Trimming removed 2 bases from V and 4 bases from J; junction bases left unmatched: 6. For the CDR3, the DNA is TGCGCCAGCAGCCAATGGGACAGGCCACTCTATGGCTACACCTTC. Its protein is CASSQWDRPLYGYTF.

In its sample, this clonotype was seen many times. V and J are TRBV5-1 and TRBJ2-2; a possible D gene is TRBD2 (5 bases). V lost 7 bases and J lost 4, with 11 bases in between. The CDR3 is 13 residues long. Germline CDR1 SGHRS, CDR2 YFSETQ. The CDR3 nucleotides read TGCGCCAGCGGAGGAGATTTCACCGGGGAGCTGTTTTTT. It codes for CASGGDFTGELFF.

This clonotype occurred many times. The chain carries TRBV29-1 and TRBJ2-5, with TRBD2 matching over 7 bases. This CDR3 has 12 amino acids. The J segment lost 3 bases and the V segment lost 6 bases, leaving 4 bases of the junction unmatched. CDR1 and CDR2 from the germline V gene are SQVTM and ANQGSEA. The CDR3 DNA follows: TGCAGCGTGGGACTAATAGAAGAGACCCAGTACTTC. Protein product: CSVGLIEETQYF.

In its sample, this clonotype was seen many times. This rearrangement joins TRBV5-6 to TRBJ2-3; no reliable D call. The length of the CDR3 is 15 residues. Looked up from germline, CDR1 is SGHDT and CDR2 is YYEEEE. Trimming shortened V by 0 bases and J by 4 bases, and 12 bases separated the two germline ends. This CDR3 reads CASSLGSGGPDTQYF. The CDR3 DNA is TGTGCCAGCAGCTTGGGATCGGGCGGCCCAGATACGCAGTATTTT.

This clonotype was seen repeatedly, ten times or more. The chain is built from TRBV7-2 and TRBJ1-1; no reliable D call. The CDR3 contains 12 residues. V shed 5 bases and J shed 5 bases, with 9 bases lying between them. Germline loops: CDR1 SGHTA, CDR2 FQGNSA. The CDR3 loop is CASSLLGTEAFF. CDR3 nucleotide sequence: TGTGCCAGCAGCCTTCTCGGGACTGAAGCTTTCTTT. The full variable domain, with the rest looked up from reference TRBV7-2 and TRBJ1-1, is GAGVSQSPSNKVTEKGKDVELRCDPISGHTALYWYRQSLGQGLEFLIYFQGNSAPDKSGLPSDRFSAERTGGSVSTLTIQRTQQEDSAVYLCASSLLGTEAFFGQGTRLTVV.

This clonotype was observed at least ten times. The rearrangement uses TRBV4-2 and TRBJ2-1, with 9 bases matching TRBD2. Germline V CDR1 and CDR2: LGHNA, YNFKEQ. The trim removed 4 bases at V and 6 bases at J, leaving 13 bases unmatched. The CDR3 totals 17 residues. Written as DNA, the CDR3 is TGTGCCAGCAGCCCCCTCTCTGGCGGGGGGGCCCGCAATGAGCAGTTCTTC. Its translation: CASSPLSGGGARNEQFF.

This clonotype was recorded at least ten times. This rearrangement joins TRBV20-1 to TRBJ1-3; the D gene is possibly TRBD1 (6 bases). The germline V and J ends were trimmed by 3 bases and 4 bases, with 13 bases remaining between them. CDR3 length equals 14 residues. Looked up from germline, CDR1 is DFQATT and CDR2 is SNEGSKA (reference sequence). The CDR3 DNA follows: TGCAGTGCTAGGGAGGGGGGCCAAGGAAACACCATATATTTT. Its protein product is CSAREGGQGNTIYF.

The rearrangement uses TRBV5-1 and TRBJ2-5; D gene uncertain. Trimming took off 0 bases at V and 3 bases at J, with 9 bases between the two ends. The CDR3 contains 14 residues. Germline CDR1 is SGHRS and CDR2 is YFSETQ. The CDR3 region is CASSLANPEETQYF. The DNA for the CDR3 is TGCGCCAGCAGCTTGGCCAATCCTGAAGAGACCCAGTACTTC.

This clonotype was picked up many times. The chain recombines TRBV11-2 with TRBJ1-4; D is uncertain. The CDR3 loop spans 16 amino acids. Germline CDR1 is SGHAT and CDR2 is FQNNGV. V lost 3 bases to trimming and J lost 6 bases, with 17 bases between them. Written as DNA, the CDR3 is TGTGCCAGCAGCTTCGGCATTCCCCGAGTTGATGAAAAACTGTTTTTT. It specifies CASSFGIPRVDEKLFF. Full variable domain (rest looked up from reference TRBV11-2 and TRBJ1-4): EAGVAQSPRYKIIEKRQSVAFWCNPISGHATLYWYQQILGQGPKLLIQFQNNGVVDDSQLPKDRFSAERLKGVDSTLKIQPAKLEDSAVYLCASSFGIPRVDEKLFFGSGTQLSVL.